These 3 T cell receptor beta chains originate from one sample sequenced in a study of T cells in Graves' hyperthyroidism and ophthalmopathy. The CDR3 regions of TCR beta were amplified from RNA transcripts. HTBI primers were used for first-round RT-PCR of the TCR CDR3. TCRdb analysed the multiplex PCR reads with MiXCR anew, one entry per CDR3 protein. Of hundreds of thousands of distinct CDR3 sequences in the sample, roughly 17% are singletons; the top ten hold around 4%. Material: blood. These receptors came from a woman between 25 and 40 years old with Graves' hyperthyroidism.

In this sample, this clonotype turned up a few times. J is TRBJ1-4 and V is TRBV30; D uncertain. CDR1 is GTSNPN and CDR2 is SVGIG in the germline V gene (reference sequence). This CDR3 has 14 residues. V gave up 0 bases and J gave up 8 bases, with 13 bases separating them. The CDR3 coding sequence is TGTGCCTGGAGTGTACGTACACCACCCGAAAAACTGTTTTTT. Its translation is CAWSVRTPPEKLFF.

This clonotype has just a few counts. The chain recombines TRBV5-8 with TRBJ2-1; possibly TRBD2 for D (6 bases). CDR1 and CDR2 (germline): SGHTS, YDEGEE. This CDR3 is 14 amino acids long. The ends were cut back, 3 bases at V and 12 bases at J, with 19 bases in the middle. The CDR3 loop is CASSSRNMEGGQFF. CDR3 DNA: TGTGCCAGCAGCTCTCGCAATATGGAGGGTGGGCAGTTCTTC.

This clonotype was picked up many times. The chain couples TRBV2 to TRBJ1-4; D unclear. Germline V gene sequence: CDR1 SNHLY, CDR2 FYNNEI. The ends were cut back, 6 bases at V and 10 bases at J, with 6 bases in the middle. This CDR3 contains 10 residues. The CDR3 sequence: CASRGSKLFF. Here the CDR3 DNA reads TGTGCCAGCAGAGGGTCAAAACTGTTTTTT.